This T cell receptor (beta chain) was profiled in a study of cytomegalovirus exposure and HLA in healthy donors. Across the whole study: It was reported in a later analysis that the same platform had been used for the roughly 110 validation repertoires as for the approximately 670 first-cohort repertoires.

Germline CDR1 SGHAT, CDR2 FQNNGV. The CDR3 spans 17 residues. Unmatched junction bases numbered 7, after V lost 3 bases and J lost 3 bases. TCRdb's copy holds only in-frame clones and misses some; the assay was immunoSEQ multiplex PCR. This sample has about 190,000 clones; around 84% occur once, and the top ten carry 6% to 9%. These donors were members of the roughly 120-subject validation cohort, a group separate from the roughly 670-subject first cohort. The sequenced material came from PBMCs. The V gene is TRBV11-2, the J gene TRBJ2-7; TRBD2 matches 14 bases. This TCR came from a man between 18 and 35 years old in good health and CMV-seropositive. This CDR3 reads CASSFRLAGGIHYEQYF. DNA of the CDR3: TGTGCCAGCAGCTTCCGACTAGCGGGAGGGATCCACTACGAGCAGTACTTC.